This TCR beta chain appears in the sequencing data of a study of T cell responses to AZD1222 COVID-19 vaccine. Overall study context: Both about-4-week and about-12-week second-dose recipients were combined. Overall study results and limits: With two AZD1222 doses given, Spike-specific TCR breadth and depth both rose.

Notes on this clone: Its antigen is unknown.

Data came from immunoSEQ multiplex PCR; TCRdb stores just in-frame clones and leaves some out. The table shows some 150,000 clones, with 85% to 95% occurring only once. This CDR3 comprises 14 residues. V shed 3 bases and J shed 0 bases, with 9 bases lying between them. The germline V gene has CDR1 DFQATT and CDR2 SNEGSKA (reference sequence). The chain is built from TRBV20-1 and TRBJ1-5; D is undetermined. The sequence was collected from an adult in good health. This material consisted of peripheral blood, taken on day 0 of AZD1222 vaccination. CDR3 loop: CSASSQISNQPQHF. The CDR3 DNA follows: TGCAGTGCTAGTTCCCAAATTAGCAATCAGCCCCAGCATTTT.